The clone carrying this T cell receptor (beta chain) has a handful of counts. This record belongs to a study of blood T cell repertoires in COVID-19. Study information: Samples representing acute and convalescent COVID-19 were sourced from the United States, Italy and Spain. T cells, B-cell-depleted T cells, or PBMCs provided the cDNA or gDNA that served as material.

Study members were between roughly 18 and 100 years old and lived in around 24 US regions. Assay: immunoSEQ multiplex PCR; the TCRdb copy retains only in-frame clones and omits some. Here the sample spans around 430,000 clones, approximately 87% being singletons. Sample: PBMCs or T cells enriched from blood (not recorded which). This receptor was identified in a woman aged 45 to 65 who had recovered from COVID-19.

CDR3 protein: CATEEVQGLGNSPLHF. The CDR3 DNA follows: TGTGCCACCGAAGAGGTCCAGGGCCTCGGTAATTCACCCCTCCACTTT. This sequence joins TRBV2 and TRBJ1-6; D may be TRBD1 (5 bases). The CDR3 is 16 amino acids. Germline CDR1 and CDR2: SNHLY and FYNNEI. Trimming pared 10 bases from V and 6 bases from J, leaving 22 bases between. Full variable domain (outside the CDR3, taken from reference TRBV2 and TRBJ1-6): EPEVTQTPSHQVTQMGQEVILRCVPISNHLYFYWYRQILGQKVEFLVSFYNNEISEKSEIFDDQFSVERPDGSNFTLKIRSTKLEDSAMYFCATEEVQGLGNSPLHFGNGTRLTVT.